This T cell receptor (beta chain) is from a study of cytomegalovirus exposure and HLA in healthy donors. Notes on the study in general: A previous analysis found most TCR beta V segments productive roughly 87% or roughly 30% of the time.

Notes on this clone: Its antigen is as yet unknown.

At the time of sampling, donors were nominally healthy, though unrecorded immune exposures were likely. Use of 60 Vbeta and 13 Jbeta primers characterized the PCR. Some clones are missing from TCRdb's copy, which holds only in-frame ones; the method was immunoSEQ multiplex PCR. The table lists around 90,000 clones, roughly 85% of them singletons. Trimming took 6 bases from V and 0 from J, leaving 11 bases between them. The germline CDR1 and CDR2 sequences are MNHNY and SVGAGI (reference sequence). The CDR3 consists of 14 residues. The receptor's source is a man in his forties in good health and CMV-seropositive. The chain has TRBV6-6 and TRBJ1-1; D remains unclear. Input material: PBMCs. CDR3 nucleotides: TGTGCCAGCAGCCGAACCGAGATGAACACTGAAGCTTTCTTT. Its protein product is CASSRTEMNTEAFF.